Each of the 12 T cell receptor beta chains below was sequenced from the same sample in a study of cytomegalovirus exposure and HLA in healthy donors. Use of 60 Vbeta and 13 Jbeta primers characterized the PCR. Produced via immunoSEQ multiplex PCR; TCRdb's table is partial and in-frame only. Here the sample spans about 180,000 clones, 80% to 85% being singletons. Source material: PBMCs. These receptors came from a boy aged 2 to 10 in good health and CMV-seronegative.

The sample holds one count of this clone. The V gene is TRBV28, the J gene TRBJ2-7; a weak D match, TRBD1 (6 bases). Germline CDR1 reads MDHEN; CDR2 reads SYDVKM. Trimming removed 6 bases from V and 4 bases from J, with 10 bases in between. The CDR3 length is 12 residues. The CDR3 nucleotides are TGTGCCAGCAGGTCCAGGGGTTACGAGCAGTACTTC. This translates into CASRSRGYEQYF.

V usage is TRBV6-6 and J usage is TRBJ2-5, with TRBD1 identical over 8 bases. The CDR3 loop spans 15 amino acids. V lost 2 bases and J lost 4; bases outside the gene matches: 6. Germline CDR1 MNHNY, CDR2 SVGAGI (reference sequence). CDR3 DNA: TGTGCCAGCAGTTACGCCTCAGGGGGCACAGAGACCCAGTACTTC. Residues: CASSYASGGTETQYF.

This chain uses TRBV30 with TRBJ1-5; 8 nucleotides line up with TRBD1. V dropped 4 bases and J dropped 4; count of bases not matched to a gene: 18. The CDR3 totals 18 residues. CDR1 and CDR2 from the germline V gene are GTSNPN and SVGIG (reference sequence). This CDR3 reads CAWTRWTGKRGPNQPQHF. CDR3 sequence (DNA): TGTGCCTGGACTCGCTGGACAGGGAAGCGAGGACCAAATCAGCCCCAGCATTTT.

V and J are TRBV5-4 and TRBJ1-3; 7 bases are shared with TRBD1. CDR3 size: 16 residues. Germline V gene data show CDR1 as SGHNT and CDR2 as YYREEE (reference sequence). With V trimmed by 3 bases and J by 0 bases, 6 bases remained unmatched. The CDR3 here is CASSSGTERSGNTIYF. The CDR3 bases are TGTGCCAGCAGCTCTGGGACAGAACGCTCTGGAAACACCATATATTTT.

The rearrangement uses TRBV5-8 and TRBJ1-1; possibly TRBD1 for D (6 bases). The germline V and J ends were trimmed by 0 bases and 1 base, with 13 bases remaining between them. This CDR3 is built from 16 residues. Per the germline V gene, CDR1 is SGHTS and CDR2 is YDEGEE. CDR3 sequence: CASSLELGGQNTEAFF. DNA for the CDR3: TGTGCCAGCAGCTTGGAATTGGGGGGGCAGAACACTGAAGCTTTCTTT.

J is TRBJ2-1 and V is TRBV4-2; 13 bases align to TRBD2. Germline V gene data show CDR1 as LGHNA and CDR2 as YNFKEQ. The CDR3 is 19 residues long. Trimming at V came to 0 bases and at J to 4 bases, leaving 9 bases not matched to a gene. CDR3 in DNA: TGTGCCAGCAGCCAAGATTCGGGACTAGCGGGAAGCTCGTACAATGAGCAGTTCTTC. It yields the protein CASSQDSGLAGSSYNEQFF.

This clone appeared once. V gene TRBV14 combines with J gene TRBJ2-7; TRBD1 is a possible D gene (6 bases). The CDR3 contains 17 residues. Germline CDR1 is SGHDN and CDR2 is FVKESK. V was trimmed by 4 bases and J by 2 bases, leaving 21 bases between them. The CDR3: CASSPPRATGIAYEQYF. The CDR3 nucleotides are TGTGCCAGCAGCCCCCCCCGTGCAACAGGGATTGCCTACGAGCAGTACTTC.

This rearrangement joins TRBV6-1 to TRBJ1-4; 7 nucleotides align to TRBD1. From germline, CDR1 is MNHNS and CDR2 SASEGT. This CDR3 spans 13 amino acids. J was trimmed by 12 bases and V by 4 bases; bases with no gene match: 8. CDR3 bases: TGTGCCAGCAGTGGAACAGGGGCAGGAGAACTGTTTTTT. Its protein is CASSGTGAGELFF.

In its sample, this clone was seen once. J is TRBJ1-2 and V is TRBV29-1; TRBD1 matches at 9 bases. V lost 1 base to trimming and J lost 5 bases; unmatched junction nucleotides: 8. Germline CDR1 and CDR2: SQVTM and ANQGSEA. CDR3 length: 15 amino acids. DNA for the CDR3: TGCAGCGTTGAAGGGGGGACAGGGCGGCGATATGGCTACACCTTC. Its protein is CSVEGGTGRRYGYTF. The variable domain in full, completed from reference TRBV29-1 and TRBJ1-2, reads SAVISQKPSRDICQRGTSLTIQCQVDSQVTMMFWYRQQPGQSLTLIATANQGSEATYESGFVIDKFPISRPNLTFSTLTVSNMSPEDSSIYLCSVEGGTGRRYGYTFGSGTRLTVV.

The chain uses TRBV27 and TRBJ2-7; 8 nucleotides agree with TRBD2. The CDR3 extends over 14 amino acids. V was pared by 6 bases and J by 7 bases, with 11 bases of the junction left unmatched. CDR1 and CDR2 (germline): MNHEY, SMNVEV (reference sequence). In DNA, the CDR3 is TGTGCCAGCAGCTTGACTAGCGAGACGGGGGAGCAGTACTTC. It specifies CASSLTSETGEQYF.

The chain carries TRBV6-1 and TRBJ2-1, with TRBD1 matching 7 bases. Germline loops: CDR1 MNHNS, CDR2 SASEGT. The length of the CDR3 is 13 residues. Losses at the gene ends were 2 bases for V and 6 bases for J; bases not matched to a gene: 1. The CDR3 is CASSESGGNEQFF. CDR3 in DNA: TGTGCCAGCAGTGAATCAGGGGGCAATGAGCAGTTCTTC.

The V and J genes are TRBV7-2 and TRBJ2-3; 9 nucleotides match TRBD1. The V gene end was trimmed by 0 bases and the J gene end by 4 bases; junction bases not matched to a gene: 5. The CDR3 sequence is 16 residues long. Per germline, CDR1 SGHTA and CDR2 FQGNSA. CDR3 sequence (DNA): TGTGCCAGCAGCTTAGCCCATGGGACAGGGCCAGATACGCAGTATTTT. It is translated as CASSLAHGTGPDTQYF. The full variable domain, its missing parts supplied by reference TRBV7-2 and TRBJ2-3, is GAGVSQSPSNKVTEKGKDVELRCDPISGHTALYWYRQSLGQGLEFLIYFQGNSAPDKSGLPSDRFSAERTGGSVSTLTIQRTQQEDSAVYLCASSLAHGTGPDTQYFGPGTRLTVL.